The clone carrying this T cell receptor beta chain came up many times. The antigen is not known. The data stem from a study of tumor-infiltrating lymphocytes in primary liver carcinoma. For the study at large: Surgical resection treated primary liver carcinoma in the patients. General study findings and limits: Relative to tumor region pairs, the tumor-adjacent and tumor-blood pairs showed overlap that was lower.

Starting from approximately 470 ng of total RNA, TCR beta cDNA was produced with a primer in the constant region. Construction of TCR beta libraries relied on three successive nested multiplex PCR rounds employing slightly modified ARM-PCR. A C-beta reverse primer and TRBV1-TRBV30 forward primers served in each of the first two PCR rounds, at about 10 cycles apiece. TCRdb ran MiXCR on the multiplex PCR reads and lists one entry per CDR3 protein. This table has about 180,000 distinct CDR3 sequences, 50% to 75% appearing once. The CDR3 length is 14 residues. CDR1 SGHAT and CDR2 FQNNGV come from the germline V gene. V lost 1 base and J lost 6; bases outside the gene matches: 3. The blood RNA (from unsorted whole blood) was obtained, and germline DNA was also extracted. Prior to the surgical procedure, around 4.3 milliliters of peripheral blood were collected.

The sequenced sample consisted of peripheral blood. This chain uses TRBV11-2 with TRBJ2-7, with 10 positions matching TRBD2. The TCR was taken from a man aged 35 to 55 with primary liver carcinoma and hepatitis B virus infection. For the CDR3, the DNA is TGTGCCAGCAGCTTAGGGACTAGCGGCCTCGAGCAGTACTTC. Its translation: CASSLGTSGLEQYF. The whole variable domain, filled in from reference TRBV11-2 and TRBJ2-7, reads EAGVAQSPRYKIIEKRQSVAFWCNPISGHATLYWYQQILGQGPKLLIQFQNNGVVDDSQLPKDRFSAERLKGVDSTLKIQPAKLEDSAVYLCASSLGTSGLEQYFGPGTRLTVT.